A single sample is the source of the 5 T cell receptor beta chains below, sequenced in a study of neurological immune-mediated disorders (dated by TCRdb to the late 2010s). Libraries were made using 5' RACE. Sequencing relied on an Illumina HiSeq 2500. Clones were called with MiXCR by TCRdb after fastp trimmed the public reads at Q25, and only in-frame beta chains were retained. Rows are combined by CDR3 protein, so each entry shows the most common genes and DNA. The sample data list over 60,000 distinct CDR3 sequences, and around 5% of these were observed just once. Clones ranked in the top ten supply about 2% of the sample. The source material was PBMCs. The source is a woman between 65 and 79 years old with multiple sclerosis.

This clonotype occurred many times. This chain uses TRBV3-1 with TRBJ2-5; D is tentatively TRBD1 or TRBD2 (6 bases each). The CDR3 contains 18 residues. CDR1 and CDR2 (germline): LGHDT, YNNKEL (reference sequence). The ends were cut back, 2 bases at V and 0 bases at J, with 19 bases in the middle. CDR3 sequence reads: CASSQSGGGTRYQETQYF. In nucleotides, the CDR3 is TGTGCCAGCAGCCAAAGCGGAGGGGGTACCCGGTACCAAGAGACCCAGTACTTC.

This clonotype was observed a few times. The chain uses TRBV25-1 and TRBJ2-6; possible D gene TRBD2, 6 bases. This CDR3 is built from 18 residues. V lost 4 bases and J 0 bases, leaving 16 bases between the germline ends. From germline, CDR1 is MGHDK and CDR2 SYGVNS. CDR3 residues: CASSGVTGTPSGANVLTF. The CDR3 nucleotides read TGTGCCAGCAGTGGAGTCACCGGGACTCCCTCTGGGGCCAACGTCCTGACTTTC.

This clonotype showed up many times. The J gene is TRBJ1-1, the V gene TRBV6-2 or TRBV6-3; a possible D gene is TRBD1 (5 bases). This CDR3 region has 16 residues. Germline-derived CDR1 and CDR2 are MNHEY and SVGEGT. The V end was cut by 4 bases, the J end by 1 base, with 16 bases between. The CDR3 region has the DNA TGTGCCAGCAGTTCCGGGGAGGGGACGGGGAACACTGAAGCTTTCTTT. It translates to CASSSGEGTGNTEAFF.

The sample holds many counts of this clonotype. The gene calls are TRBV6-5 and TRBJ2-7; 14 nucleotides agree with TRBD2. Germline V lookup: CDR1 MNHEY, CDR2 SVGAGI. The CDR3 extends over 16 amino acids. With 6 bases clipped from V and 4 bases from J, the junction kept 8 bases outside the gene matches. The CDR3 DNA reads TGTGCCAGCAGCCCTAGGACTAGCGGGAGGATTTACGAGCAGTACTTC. It codes for CASSPRTSGRIYEQYF.

This chain links TRBV6-2 or TRBV6-3 with TRBJ2-1, with D hard to call. Trimming stripped 8 bases from V and 4 bases from J, with 18 bases between. The CDR3 is made up of 15 amino acids. Germline lookup yields CDR1 MNHEY and CDR2 SVGEGT. CDR3 sequence (DNA): TGTGCCAGCTCCAAACCCCTTATTCTATACAATGAGCAGTTCTTC. Its protein is CASSKPLILYNEQFF.